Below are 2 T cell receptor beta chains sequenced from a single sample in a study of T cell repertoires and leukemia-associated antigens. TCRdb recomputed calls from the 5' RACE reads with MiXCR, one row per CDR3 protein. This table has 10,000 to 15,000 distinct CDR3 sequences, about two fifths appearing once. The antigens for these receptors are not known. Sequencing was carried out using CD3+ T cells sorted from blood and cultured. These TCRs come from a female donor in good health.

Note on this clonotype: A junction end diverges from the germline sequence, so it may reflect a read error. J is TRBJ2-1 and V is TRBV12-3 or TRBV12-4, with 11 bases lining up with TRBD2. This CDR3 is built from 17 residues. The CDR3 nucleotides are TGTGCTAGCAGTACCGAATATTTAGCGGGAGGGCCGCTTGAGCAGTCCTTC. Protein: CASSTEYLAGGPLEQSF.

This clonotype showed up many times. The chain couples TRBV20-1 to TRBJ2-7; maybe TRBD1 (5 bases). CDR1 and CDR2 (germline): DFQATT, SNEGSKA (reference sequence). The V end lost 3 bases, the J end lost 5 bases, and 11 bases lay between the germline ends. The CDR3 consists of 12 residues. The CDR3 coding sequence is TGCAGTGCTAGCCCGGCAGGGAACGAGCAGTACTTC. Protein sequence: CSASPAGNEQYF.